The sequence of this T cell receptor beta chain was determined in a study of graft-versus-host responses after intestinal transplantation. Study summary: Among the recipients, transplants were multivisceral, liver-intestinal, or isolated intestinal.

V trimming: 2 bases; J trimming: 2 bases; junction bases outside the gene matches: 8. The germline gives CDR1 SGDLS, CDR2 YYNGEE. This CDR3 region has 16 residues. In the case of this clone: Its antigen is undetermined.

The method was immunoSEQ multiplex PCR; TCRdb's version includes in-frame clones alone and lacks a portion of them. The sample holds about 88,000 clones, roughly 90% seen once. This receptor was identified in a human donor who received an intestinal transplant. This specimen was unstimulated CD4+ T cells sorted from spleen or lymph node cells, taken before intestinal transplant. This sequence joins TRBV9 and TRBJ2-5; 8 positions agree with TRBD2. The CDR3 region has the DNA TGTGCCAGCAGCGTCGGGACTAGTGGGGTACAAGAGACCCAGTACTTC. As protein: CASSVGTSGVQETQYF. The variable domain in full, completed from reference TRBV9 and TRBJ2-5, reads DSGVTQTPKHLITATGQRVTLRCSPRSGDLSVYWYQQSLDQGLQFLIQYYNGEERAKGNILERFSAQQFPDLHSELNLSSLELGDSALYFCASSVGTSGVQETQYFGPGTRLLVL.